This T cell receptor beta chain is from a study of blood T cell repertoires in COVID-19. Overall study context: COVID-19 samples, acute and convalescent, were from the United States, Italy and Spain. PBMCs, B-cell-depleted T cells, or T cells were the source of the cDNA or gDNA that made up the material.

As handled by the study authors: Amplification with reference gene primers provided the estimates of nucleated cell counts. Libraries were prepared by immunoSEQ multiplex PCR; TCRdb keeps only in-frame clonotypes and omits some of them. V and J calls and clone size come straight from that table; D and trimming were deduced from the DNA. This table has a few hundred thousand clones, around 81% appearing once. Cohorts were based on clinical histories the participants reported. V was pared by 2 bases and J by 10 bases, with 12 bases of the junction left unmatched. The CDR3 is 15 residues long. Per the germline V gene, CDR1 is SGHRS and CDR2 is YFSETQ. This clone showed up just a few times.

The TCR comes from a man aged 25-40 years with acute COVID-19. The sample consisted of PBMCs or T cells enriched from blood (not recorded which). V gene TRBV5-1 combines with J gene TRBJ2-3, with TRBD2 matching 8 bases. Here the CDR3 DNA reads TGCGCCAGCAGCTTCGGGCTAGCGGGCTTATCCGCGCAGTATTTT. Residues: CASSFGLAGLSAQYF.